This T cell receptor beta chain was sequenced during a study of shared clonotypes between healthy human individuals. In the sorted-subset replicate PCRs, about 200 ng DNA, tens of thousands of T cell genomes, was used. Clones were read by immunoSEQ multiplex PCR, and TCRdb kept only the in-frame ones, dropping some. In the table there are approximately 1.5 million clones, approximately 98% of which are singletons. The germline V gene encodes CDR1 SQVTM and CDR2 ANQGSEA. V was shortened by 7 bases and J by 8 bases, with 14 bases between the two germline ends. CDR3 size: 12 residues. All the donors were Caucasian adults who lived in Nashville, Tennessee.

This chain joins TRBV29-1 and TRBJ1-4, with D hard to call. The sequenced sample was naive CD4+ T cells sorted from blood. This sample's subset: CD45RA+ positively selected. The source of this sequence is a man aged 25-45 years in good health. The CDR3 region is CSGVFGEEKLFF. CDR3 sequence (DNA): TGCAGCGGAGTGTTTGGGGAGGAAAAACTGTTTTTT.